Below are 24 T cell receptor beta chains sequenced from a single sample in a study of technical replicates of blood from a few donors. Sequencing used immunoSEQ multiplex PCR; TCRdb keeps in-frame clones, though not all of them. The sample consists of approximately 70,000 clones, 91% of them appearing once. The sequenced sample was T cells isolated from PBMCs. The source is a human donor in good health. Some clones in this sample may be carry-over from other donors' samples.

The chain is built from TRBV2 and TRBJ2-2, with 10 bases fitting TRBD1. The V gene end was trimmed by 5 bases and the J gene end by 4 bases; junction bases not matched to a gene: 4. Germline V gene lookup returns CDR1 SNHLY and CDR2 FYNNEI. The CDR3 extends over 15 amino acids. Here the CDR3 DNA reads TGTGCCAGCAGTCCAGGACAGGGGGTCACCGGGGAGCTGTTTTTT. Translated: CASSPGQGVTGELFF.

The V and J genes are TRBV30 and TRBJ2-3; 15 bases match TRBD2. The CDR3 has 17 residues. The germline gives CDR1 GTSNPN, CDR2 SVGIG (reference sequence). J gave up 4 bases and V 7 bases, and 12 bases lay outside the gene matches. The CDR3 DNA sequence: TGTGCCTTTTACATCGGACTAGCGGGGGGGGGTTCAGATACGCAGTATTTT. Protein product: CAFYIGLAGGGSDTQYF.

CDR3 amino acids: CASSYSRGGRTDTQYF. In DNA, the CDR3 is TGTGCCAGCAGTTACTCAAGGGGGGGGCGAACAGATACGCAGTATTTT. This sequence joins TRBV6-5 and TRBJ2-3; D possibly corresponds to TRBD2 (7 bases). CDR1 and CDR2 (germline): MNHEY, SVGAGI. The CDR3 loop spans 16 amino acids. V lost 0 bases to trimming and J lost 3 bases, with 13 bases between them.

The genes are TRBV29-1 and TRBJ2-7; maybe TRBD1 (6 bases). This CDR3 is 15 amino acids long. The V end lost 1 base, the J end lost 4 bases, and 17 bases lay between the germline ends. Germline V gene lookup returns CDR1 SQVTM and CDR2 ANQGSEA. DNA for the CDR3: TGCAGCGTTGAAGGCTTTTCCAGGGGAGATTACGAGCAGTACTTC. It encodes CSVEGFSRGDYEQYF.

The V call is TRBV7-6, the J call TRBJ1-5, with D maybe TRBD1 (6 bases). V lost 5 bases, J lost 4 bases, and 15 bases lay in between. This CDR3 comprises 15 residues. The germline V gene encodes CDR1 SGHVS and CDR2 FNYEAQ. The CDR3 coding sequence is TGTGCCAGCAGCCCGTCGAGACAGGCGAATCAGCCCCAGCATTTT. Its protein product is CASSPSRQANQPQHF.

The chain has TRBV13 and TRBJ2-4, with TRBD2 as a possible D gene (5 bases). CDR3 length: 16 amino acids. Germline CDR1 reads PRHDT; CDR2 reads FYEKMQ (reference sequence). V dropped 0 bases and J dropped 0 bases, with 9 bases sitting between them. Here the CDR3 reads CASSLGRRIAKNIQYF. CDR3 nucleotide sequence: TGTGCCAGCAGCTTAGGCCGGAGGATAGCCAAAAACATTCAGTACTTC.

The J gene is TRBJ1-3, the V gene TRBV4-1; D is ambiguous. Germline loops: CDR1 MGHRA, CDR2 YSYEKL. The V end was cut by 1 base, the J end by 0 bases, with 10 bases between. The CDR3 spans 16 residues. The CDR3 DNA reads as TGCGCCAGCAGCCAAGTGGTCGGGAGCTCTGGAAACACCATATATTTT. Protein sequence: CASSQVVGSSGNTIYF.

This rearrangement joins TRBV11-2 to TRBJ2-7; possible D gene TRBD2, 6 bases. CDR1 SGHAT and CDR2 FQNNGV come from the germline V gene. Trimming took off 5 bases at V and 3 bases at J, with 20 bases between the two ends. CDR3 length equals 16 residues. In DNA form, the CDR3 reads TGTGCCAGCAGCCGCCGTGGGCGGGACGCGTACTACGAGCAGTACTTC. Translation: CASSRRGRDAYYEQYF.

The chain is built from TRBV5-6 and TRBJ1-1; D uncertain. This CDR3 is 11 amino acids long. The ends were cut back, 4 bases at V and 7 bases at J, with 8 bases in the middle. Germline CDR1 reads SGHDT; CDR2 reads YYEEEE. The CDR3: CASSRESEAFF. DNA of the CDR3: TGTGCCAGCAGCCGCGAGAGTGAAGCTTTCTTT.

The chain recombines TRBV6-4 with TRBJ1-1, with TRBD1 matching over 7 bases. CDR1 MRHNA and CDR2 SNTAGT come from the germline V gene. The V gene end was trimmed by 4 bases and the J gene end by 5 bases; junction bases not matched to a gene: 25. This CDR3 comprises 20 residues. The DNA of the CDR3 is TGTGCCAGCAGTGGCAGGGGGGAGACAGGGCAGGGCTTGAAGGGGACTGAAGCTTTCTTT. This codes for CASSGRGETGQGLKGTEAFF.

The chain has TRBV19 and TRBJ1-5, with a possible D match to TRBD1 (5 bases). V lost 6 bases and J lost 3, with 9 bases in between. CDR3 length: 13 residues. The germline CDR1 and CDR2 sequences are LNHDA and SQIVND (reference sequence). CDR3 sequence reads: CASRAGYNQPQHF. In DNA form, the CDR3 reads TGTGCCAGTAGAGCAGGGTACAATCAGCCCCAGCATTTT.

This chain connects TRBV18 to TRBJ2-4, with 7 bases fitting TRBD2. J lost 7 bases, V lost 6 bases, and 24 bases had no gene match. CDR3 length equals 19 residues. Per germline, CDR1 KGHSH and CDR2 LQKENI. CDR3 loop: CASSLQGTTSAFLRNIQYF. The CDR3 DNA is TGTGCCAGCTCCCTCCAGGGTACCACTAGCGCTTTCCTAAGGAACATTCAGTACTTC.

The rearrangement links TRBV11-2 to TRBJ2-1; 13 bases agree with TRBD2. The CDR3 has 15 amino acids. Germline CDR1 SGHAT, CDR2 FQNNGV. The V gene end was trimmed by 5 bases and the J gene end by 10 bases; junction bases not matched to a gene: 8. The CDR3 nucleotides are TGTGCCAGCAGCCCGATGACTAGCGGGAGGCGGGAGCAGTTCTTC. It translates to CASSPMTSGRREQFF. Full variable domain (remainder filled in from reference TRBV11-2 and TRBJ2-1): EAGVAQSPRYKIIEKRQSVAFWCNPISGHATLYWYQQILGQGPKLLIQFQNNGVVDDSQLPKDRFSAERLKGVDSTLKIQPAKLEDSAVYLCASSPMTSGRREQFFGPGTRLTVL.

The chain joins TRBV30 to TRBJ2-2, with a weak D call TRBD1 (7 bases). The germline V and J ends were trimmed by 0 bases and 5 bases, with 10 bases remaining between them. Germline V lookup: CDR1 GTSNPN, CDR2 SVGIG (reference sequence). The CDR3 totals 14 residues. Here the CDR3 reads CAWSVSGGTGELFF. CDR3 in DNA: TGTGCCTGGAGTGTTTCAGGGGGGACCGGGGAGCTGTTTTTT. Full variable domain (missing parts from reference TRBV30 and TRBJ2-2): SQTIHQWPATLVQPVGSPLSLECTVEGTSNPNLYWYRQAAGRGLQLLFYSVGIGQISSEVPQNLSASRPQDRQFILSSKKLLLSDSGFYLCAWSVSGGTGELFFGEGSRLTVL.

The chain recombines TRBV6-5 with TRBJ1-3; no clear D. The CDR3 is made up of 14 amino acids. Germline-derived CDR1 and CDR2 are MNHEY and SVGAGI. The V end was cut by 6 bases, the J end by 1 base, with 10 bases between. CDR3 coding DNA: TGTGCCAGCAGAGCTCCCGGGTCTGGAAACACCATATATTTT. Translated, it gives CASRAPGSGNTIYF.

The J gene is TRBJ1-6, the V gene TRBV10-3; D is unresolved. The ends were cut back, 0 bases at V and 1 base at J, with 10 bases in the middle. Germline CDR1 reads ENHRY; CDR2 reads SYGVKD. The CDR3 sequence is 17 residues long. The CDR3 region is CAISESLGGSYNSPLHF. CDR3 in DNA: TGTGCCATCAGTGAGTCGCTGGGAGGGTCCTATAATTCACCCCTCCACTTT.

V usage is TRBV27 and J usage is TRBJ2-7; the D is unclear. CDR1 is MNHEY and CDR2 is SMNVEV in the germline V gene (reference sequence). The CDR3 consists of 19 residues. V was trimmed by 0 bases and J by 0 bases, leaving 21 bases between them. Here the CDR3 reads CASSLSDPSRRLSSYEQYF. The CDR3 nucleotides read TGTGCCAGCAGTTTATCCGACCCAAGCCGCAGGCTGAGCTCCTACGAGCAGTACTTC.

DNA of the CDR3: TGTACCTCGGGACTTGGCTATGGCTACACCTTC. This sequence encodes CTSGLGYGYTF. V is TRBV30 and J is TRBJ1-2; the D gene is possibly TRBD1 (5 bases). The CDR3 runs to 11 residues. From germline, CDR1 is GTSNPN and CDR2 SVGIG (reference sequence).

This sequence joins TRBV25-1 and TRBJ2-3, with 7 bases aligning to TRBD2. CDR3 length: 15 amino acids. V lost 5 bases, J lost 2 bases, and 7 bases stayed unmatched. The V gene's germline CDR1 is MGHDK and CDR2 SYGVNS. The CDR3 DNA reads as TGTGCCAGCAGTAGACGGGAGGCGACCACAGATACGCAGTATTTT. Encoded protein: CASSRREATTDTQYF.

The chain joins TRBV7-9 to TRBJ1-5; D unclear. Germline V gives CDR1 SEHNR, CDR2 FQNEAQ (reference sequence). This CDR3 is 12 amino acids long. V lost 5 bases and J 7 bases, leaving 9 bases between the germline ends. CDR3 nucleotides: TGTGCCAGCAGCCGGACTGACCAGCCCCAGCATTTT. Amino acids: CASSRTDQPQHF.

Turning to this clone: Other DNA sequences within the sample encode an identical CDR3. V gene TRBV29-1 combines with J gene TRBJ2-3, with 8 bases matching TRBD1. J lost 1 base, V lost 6 bases, and 6 bases had no gene match. The CDR3 sequence is 14 residues long. Germline CDR1 reads SQVTM; CDR2 reads ANQGSEA. The DNA for the CDR3 is TGCAGCGTGGAACAGGGGGGCGGCACAGATACGCAGTATTTT. It specifies CSVEQGGGTDTQYF.

The V and J genes are TRBV28 and TRBJ2-2, with unresolved D. Trimming removed 2 bases at V and 1 base at J, with 5 bases between. This CDR3 is 14 amino acids long. Germline assignment: CDR1 MDHEN and CDR2 SYDVKM. Here the CDR3 DNA reads TGTGCCAGCAGTTTAGTTCTGAACACCGGGGAGCTGTTTTTT. Protein sequence: CASSLVLNTGELFF.

This clone was counted a single time. This sequence joins TRBV5-1 and TRBJ2-5; D gene uncertain. V lost 5 bases, J lost 1 base, and 9 bases lay in between. Germline V gives CDR1 SGHRS, CDR2 YFSETQ. The CDR3 spans 13 residues. CDR3 region: CASSGRLQETQYF. CDR3 coding DNA: TGCGCCAGCAGTGGCCGTCTCCAAGAGACCCAGTACTTC.

The gene calls are TRBV7-9 and TRBJ1-4, with TRBD1 identical over 7 bases. Trimming removed 5 bases from V and 1 base from J; junction bases left unmatched: 7. CDR3 length: 16 residues. Per germline, CDR1 SEHNR and CDR2 FQNEAQ (reference sequence). CDR3 DNA: TGTGCCAGCAGCGGAGGGGGCTGGGTAACTAATGAAAAACTGTTTTTT. Residues: CASSGGGWVTNEKLFF.